The rows below give T cell receptor beta chains drawn from one sample of a study of human T cells and chemical hapten exposure. TCRdb reanalysed the RACE reads using MiXCR and keeps one entry per CDR3 protein. The data show 140,000 or so distinct CDR3 sequences, 10% to 15% seen once. This material consisted of whole blood, taken in connection with sensitization to the hapten diphenylcyclopropenone (DPC). The receptors derive from a woman in her forties or fifties with alopecia areata. Some clones in this sample may be carry-over from other donors' samples. Both conserved end residues are part of each CDR3. A D gene is named only where the DNA matches it firmly. Clone size is stated in some rows and not others, as once, few, many or a class when expanded.

D gene	V gene	J gene	clone size	CDR3 protein	CDR3 DNA
-	TRBV5-1	TRBJ2-2	many	CASSQDRNTGELFF	TGCGCCAGCAGCCAGGACAGGAACACCGGGGAGCTGTTTTTT
-	TRBV9	TRBJ2-7	many	CASSLIGDEQYF	TGTGCCAGCAGCCTCATTGGGGACGAGCAGTACTTC
-	TRBV14	TRBJ2-1	-	CASSPSRTNEQFF	TGTGCCAGCAGCCCGTCCAGGACCAATGAGCAGTTCTTC
-	TRBV5-1	TRBJ2-2	few	CASSPSRGLNTGELFF	TGCGCCAGCTCCCCCTCTCGTGGCCTGAACACCGGGGAGCTGTTTTTT
-	TRBV4-2	TRBJ2-2	many	CASSQDGLNTGELFF	TGTGCCAGCAGCCAAGATGGCCTAAACACCGGGGAGCTGTTTTTT
-	TRBV9	TRBJ2-4	many	CASSVDLNIQYF	TGTGCCAGCAGCGTAGACCTGAACATTCAGTACTTC
TRBD1	TRBV20-1	TRBJ1-5	-	CSARDNGQGGQPQHF	TGCAGTGCTAGAGATAACGGACAGGGCGGTCAGCCCCAGCATTTT
-	TRBV5-1	TRBJ2-1	few	CASSLGGSLVNEQFF	TGCGCCAGCAGCTTAGGAGGGTCCCTGGTAAATGAGCAGTTCTTC
-	TRBV20-1	TRBJ2-7	few	CSAKPHSGYEQYF	TGCAGTGCCAAACCCCACTCTGGGTACGAGCAGTACTTC
TRBD2	TRBV27	TRBJ2-2	-	CASSSPRLAGPGELFF	TGTGCCAGCAGTTCCCCCCGACTAGCGGGACCCGGGGAGCTGTTTTTT
-	TRBV14	TRBJ2-7	-	CASSPTRGLVPQYF	TGTGCCAGCAGCCCAACCCGCGGGCTAGTGCCGCAGTACTTC
-	TRBV7-2	TRBJ2-7	few	CASSFLEGFPGQGGYEQYF	TGTGCCAGCAGCTTTTTAGAGGGTTTTCCGGGCCAGGGTGGTTACGAGCAGTACTTC
TRBD2	TRBV7-8	TRBJ2-3	-	CASSLALLTGAGGLGNTQYF	TGTGCCAGCAGCTTAGCGCTTCTGACCGGCGCGGGAGGGCTCGGGAATACGCAGTATTTT
TRBD1	TRBV5-5	TRBJ1-1	-	CASSLIQGARWTEAFF	TGTGCCAGCAGCTTGATCCAGGGGGCGCGGTGGACTGAAGCTTTCTTT
-	TRBV10-3	TRBJ2-7	once	CAISVTSYEQYF	TGTGCCATCAGTGTGACCTCCTACGAGCAGTACTTC
TRBD1	TRBV11-2	TRBJ2-3	-	CASSRTGGTDTQYF	TGTGCCAGCAGCCGGACAGGGGGGACAGATACGCAGTATTTT
-	TRBV7-2	TRBJ2-3	many	CASSFRGAGQDTQYF	TGTGCCAGCAGCTTCAGGGGCGCAGGTCAAGATACGCAGTATTTT
-	TRBV4-2	TRBJ1-6	few	CASSREGGDSPLHF	TGTGCCAGCAGCCGGGAGGGGGGGGATTCACCCCTCCACTTT
-	TRBV13	TRBJ1-2	few	CASSFASYGYTF	TGTGCCAGCAGCTTTGCCAGCTATGGCTACACCTTC
TRBD1	TRBV14	TRBJ2-5	-	CASSQGKGQVLETQYF	TGTGCCAGCAGCCAAGGCAAGGGACAGGTGTTAGAGACCCAGTACTTC
TRBD1	TRBV12-3/TRBV12-4	TRBJ1-5	-	CASSHGTGAGNQPQHF	TGTGCCAGCAGTCACGGGACAGGGGCTGGCAATCAGCCCCAGCATTTT
TRBD1	TRBV12-3/TRBV12-4	TRBJ1-4	few	CASSLGGGQGNEKLFF	TGTGCCAGCAGTCTAGGTGGGGGACAGGGTAATGAAAAACTGTTTTTT
TRBD1	TRBV7-3	TRBJ2-1	few	CASSLTQGAGDEQFF	TGTGCCAGCAGCTTAACACAGGGGGCTGGCGATGAGCAGTTCTTC
TRBD2	TRBV9	TRBJ2-7	-	CASSVAPSGTYEQYF	TGTGCCAGCAGCGTAGCCCCTAGCGGGACCTACGAGCAGTACTTC
TRBD2	TRBV9	TRBJ2-1	many	CASSVVASGYNEQFF	TGTGCCAGCAGCGTAGTCGCTAGCGGATACAATGAGCAGTTCTTC
-	TRBV19	TRBJ2-2	few	CASSRPTGWELFF	TGTGCCAGTAGTAGACCCACGGGGTGGGAGCTGTTTTTT
-	TRBV28	TRBJ2-7	-	CASSVLGDEQYF	TGTGCCAGCAGTGTACTCGGAGACGAGCAGTACTTC
-	TRBV9	TRBJ2-5	few	CASSISDSQETQYF	TGTGCCAGCAGCATTTCCGACAGCCAAGAGACCCAGTACTTC
-	TRBV4-3	TRBJ1-2	many	CASSPRTGYGYTF	TGCGCCAGCAGCCCCCGAACGGGGTATGGCTACACCTTC
TRBD1	TRBV5-6	TRBJ2-3	-	CASSSQTGGYRTDTQYF	TGTGCCAGCAGCTCGCAGACAGGGGGCTATAGGACAGATACGCAGTATTTT
TRBD1	TRBV5-1	TRBJ1-1	few	CASSTGANTEAFF	TGCGCCAGCAGCACAGGGGCGAACACTGAAGCTTTCTTT
TRBD2	TRBV20-1	TRBJ2-7	-	CSALTAGPASEQYF	TGCAGTGCTCTTACAGCGGGACCCGCTTCCGAGCAGTACTTC
-	TRBV5-1	TRBJ2-7	many	CASSLPSGEQYF	TGCGCCAGCAGCTTGCCTTCTGGAGAGCAGTACTTC
-	TRBV19	TRBJ2-7	-	CASSLRAGTASSYEQYF	TGTGCCAGTAGTCTTAGAGCCGGGACGGCGAGCTCCTACGAGCAGTACTTC
-	TRBV30	TRBJ2-7	-	CAWSHGQTTYEQYF	TGTGCCTGGAGTCACGGGCAGACAACCTACGAGCAGTACTTC
TRBD2	TRBV7-2	TRBJ2-1	few	CASSWDGRAGNEQFF	TGTGCCAGCAGCTGGGACGGGAGGGCCGGGAATGAGCAGTTCTTC
TRBD1	TRBV5-1	TRBJ1-4	-	CASRLTGGSEKLFF	TGCGCCAGCAGACTTACAGGGGGCAGCGAAAAACTGTTTTTT
TRBD1	TRBV12-3/TRBV12-4	TRBJ2-2	few	CASSQQGASTGELFF	TGTGCCAGCAGCCAACAGGGGGCTAGCACCGGGGAGCTGTTTTTT
-	TRBV19	TRBJ2-7	many	CASSLSSGNEQYF	TGTGCCAGTAGTTTATCGAGTGGGAACGAGCAGTACTTC
TRBD1	TRBV12-3/TRBV12-4	TRBJ2-7	-	CASSTTGGGYEQYF	TGTGCCAGCAGTACAACAGGGGGCGGATACGAGCAGTACTTC
-	TRBV29-1	TRBJ2-7	-	CSVVMSGVNEQYF	TGCAGCGTTGTTATGTCGGGAGTGAACGAGCAGTACTTC
TRBD1	TRBV5-4	TRBJ1-5	-	CASSLGPSGTGDQPQHF	TGTGCCAGCAGCTTGGGACCTTCCGGGACAGGGGATCAGCCCCAGCATTTT
TRBD1	TRBV6-2/TRBV6-3	TRBJ2-1	many	CASSYSGTGAPEQFF	TGTGCCAGCAGTTACTCGGGGACAGGGGCCCCGGAGCAGTTCTTC
TRBD2	TRBV11-2	TRBJ2-5	-	CASSLDLTSGRRRKRETQYF	TGTGCCAGCAGCTTAGATCTGACTAGCGGGAGGAGGAGGAAGAGGGAGACCCAGTACTTC
-	TRBV4-3	TRBJ1-1	-	CASSRVGKVEAFF	TGCGCCAGCAGCCGCGTCGGTAAAGTTGAAGCTTTCTTT
TRBD1	TRBV2	TRBJ1-5	few	CASSGNRGSNQPQHF	TGTGCCAGCAGTGGGAACAGGGGCAGCAATCAGCCCCAGCATTTT
TRBD1	TRBV11-1	TRBJ2-7	few	CASSLRQGREQYF	TGTGCCAGCAGCCTTCGACAGGGACGCGAGCAGTACTTC
-	TRBV10-3	TRBJ2-3	few	CAINGEGGPGGMADTQYF	TGTGCCATCAATGGAGAGGGGGGCCCCGGAGGGATGGCAGATACGCAGTATTTT
TRBD2	TRBV29-1	TRBJ2-1	few	CSVKGLGSYNEQFF	TGCAGCGTGAAGGGACTAGGGTCCTACAATGAGCAGTTCTTC
-	TRBV7-2	TRBJ2-1	many	CASRGQGQNNEQFF	TGTGCCAGCCGAGGGCAGGGGCAGAACAATGAGCAGTTCTTC
-	TRBV12-3/TRBV12-4	TRBJ1-2	-	CASSQGRAGTNYGYTF	TGTGCCAGCAGTCAGGGCCGGGCGGGTACGAACTATGGCTACACCTTC
-	TRBV19	TRBJ2-3	many	CASRSGSGTDTQYF	TGTGCCAGTAGGTCCGGGAGCGGCACAGATACGCAGTATTTT
-	TRBV9	TRBJ1-5	many	CASSVDISNQPQHF	TGTGCCAGCAGCGTCGACATTAGCAATCAGCCCCAGCATTTT
-	TRBV13	TRBJ2-7	few	CASSEGGTNYEQYF	TGTGCCAGCAGCGAGGGGGGGACCAACTACGAGCAGTACTTC
TRBD2	TRBV20-1	TRBJ2-7	many	CSASSPGGTLSEQYF	TGCAGTGCTTCATCCCCCGGGGGGACCTTAAGCGAGCAGTACTTC
-	TRBV3-1	TRBJ2-7	few	CASSQSGGEQYF	TGTGCCAGCAGCCAAAGCGGAGGCGAGCAGTACTTC
TRBD1	TRBV29-1	TRBJ2-7	-	CSASGWGTAAYEQYF	TGCAGCGCCTCCGGTTGGGGGACAGCTGCCTACGAGCAGTACTTC
TRBD2	TRBV5-1	TRBJ2-5	-	CASSSTSGSETQYF	TGCGCCAGCAGCTCAACTAGCGGTTCAGAGACCCAGTACTTC
TRBD1	TRBV18	TRBJ2-1	few	CASSPTGALHNEQFF	TGTGCCAGCTCACCCACAGGGGCCCTACACAATGAGCAGTTCTTC
TRBD2	TRBV11-3	TRBJ2-3	-	CASRRGGGKSTDTQYF	TGTGCCAGCAGACGGGGGGGCGGGAAAAGCACAGATACGCAGTATTTT